These 9 T cell receptor beta chains share one sample of origin, sequenced in a study of cytomegalovirus exposure and HLA in healthy donors. PCR used 60 Vbeta primers and 13 Jbeta primers. Here immunoSEQ multiplex PCR was the method, and the copy in TCRdb shows in-frame clones only, minus some. In the table there are around 150,000 clones, about 79% of which are singletons. The source material was PBMCs. The receptors shown here come from a man over 45 in good health and CMV-seropositive.

J is TRBJ2-3 and V is TRBV7-8, with D possibly matching TRBD2 (5 bases). V shed 1 base and J shed 6 bases, with 20 bases lying between them. The CDR3 has 17 residues. CDR1 SGHVS and CDR2 FQNEAQ come from the germline V gene. The CDR3: CASSLEFRPFERDTQYF. The CDR3 DNA follows: TGTGCCAGCAGCTTAGAATTCAGGCCCTTTGAGCGGGATACGCAGTATTTT.

This chain links TRBV5-8 with TRBJ2-5, with a tentative D call TRBD1 (6 bases). This CDR3 has 16 amino acids. Germline V lookup: CDR1 SGHTS, CDR2 YDEGEE. V gave up 4 bases and J gave up 1 base, with 17 bases separating them. CDR3 in DNA: TGTGCCAGCAGCCTTGGACAGCGCCACCTCCAAGAGACCCAGTACTTC. Its protein is CASSLGQRHLQETQYF.

The chain has TRBV28 and TRBJ1-5; D gene unclear. V gave up 5 bases and J gave up 5 bases, with 13 bases separating them. Per germline, CDR1 MDHEN and CDR2 SYDVKM. The CDR3 totals 14 residues. Written as DNA, the CDR3 is TGTGCCAGCAGTCCCCGGACGGGGTATCAGCCCCAGCATTTT. As protein: CASSPRTGYQPQHF.

The chain recombines TRBV15 with TRBJ1-5, with a weak D call TRBD1 (5 bases). This CDR3 is built from 18 residues. V lost 1 base, J lost 1 base, and 17 bases lay in between. CDR1 is LNHNV and CDR2 is YYDKDF in the germline V gene (reference sequence). The CDR3 DNA is TGTGCCACCAGCAGAGGGTGGCAGGGAAGCATAAGCAATCAGCCCCAGCATTTT. It encodes CATSRGWQGSISNQPQHF.

This chain joins TRBV27 and TRBJ1-1; 11 bases map to TRBD1. J gave up 5 bases and V 3 bases, and 5 bases lay outside the gene matches. Germline-derived CDR1 and CDR2 are MNHEY and SMNVEV (reference sequence). This CDR3 comprises 15 residues. The CDR3 coding sequence is TGTGCCAGCAGTTTGGACAGGGGGCCGGGGACTGAAGCTTTCTTT. Translated, it gives CASSLDRGPGTEAFF.

This CDR3 is CASSERDRGYRELFF. The CDR3 coding sequence is TGTGCCAGCAGTGAAAGAGACAGGGGTTACCGGGAGCTGTTTTTT. The chain uses TRBV6-1 and TRBJ2-2; 8 bases are shared with TRBD1. With 2 bases clipped from V and 9 bases from J, the junction kept 8 bases outside the gene matches. The CDR3 has 15 residues. Germline assignment: CDR1 MNHNS and CDR2 SASEGT.

Comments on this clone: Other DNA sequences within the sample encode an identical CDR3. V usage is TRBV5-6 and J usage is TRBJ1-6, with no clear D. CDR3 length: 10 amino acids. The ends were cut back, 7 bases at V and 13 bases at J, with 9 bases in the middle. The germline gives CDR1 SGHDT, CDR2 YYEEEE. CDR3 coding DNA: TGTGCCAGCCTTTTTTCCCCCCTCCACTTT. It specifies CASLFSPLHF.

This clone was picked up one time. The genes are TRBV19 and TRBJ1-2, with 9 bases that match TRBD1. V lost 8 bases to trimming and J lost 0 bases; unmatched junction nucleotides: 1. CDR1 and CDR2 (germline): LNHDA, SQIVND (reference sequence). The CDR3 spans 13 residues. The CDR3 region is CASGTGPNYGYTF. The CDR3 DNA follows: TGTGCCAGTGGGACAGGGCCTAACTATGGCTACACCTTC. Filled out from reference TRBV19 and TRBJ1-2, the complete variable domain reads DGGITQSPKYLFRKEGQNVTLSCEQNLNHDAMYWYRQDPGQGLRLIYYSQIVNDFQKGDIAEGYSVSREKKESFPLTVTSAQKNPTAFYLCASGTGPNYGYTFGSGTRLTVV.

This sequence joins TRBV19 and TRBJ2-7; tentatively, D is TRBD1 (6 bases). CDR1 and CDR2 (germline): LNHDA, SQIVND (reference sequence). V dropped 6 bases and J dropped 2 bases, with 17 bases sitting between them. This CDR3 has 15 residues. The CDR3 is CASRSGQTGPYEQYF. The CDR3 nucleotides read TGTGCCAGTAGATCGGGACAAACTGGACCCTACGAGCAGTACTTC.